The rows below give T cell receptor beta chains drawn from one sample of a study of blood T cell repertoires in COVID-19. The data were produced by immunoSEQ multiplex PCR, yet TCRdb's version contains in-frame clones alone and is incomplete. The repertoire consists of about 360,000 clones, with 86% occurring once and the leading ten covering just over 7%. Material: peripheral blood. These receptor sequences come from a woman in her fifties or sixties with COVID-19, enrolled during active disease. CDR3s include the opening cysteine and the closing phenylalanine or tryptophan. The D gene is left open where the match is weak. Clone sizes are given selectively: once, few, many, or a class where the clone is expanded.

TGTGCCAGCAGCTTCCCAACTAGCGGGTCCCGGGCTGGTGAGCAGTTCTTC | CASSFPTSGSRAGEQFF | once | TRBD2 | TRBJ2-1 | TRBV11-3
TGTGCCAGCAGCTTACTGACTAGCGGGGGGTCCACAGATACGCAGTATTTT | CASSLLTSGGSTDTQYF | NA | TRBD2 | TRBJ2-3 | TRBV5-4
TGTGCCAGCAGCTTTACTAGCGGCCAAGAGACCCAGTACTTC | CASSFTSGQETQYF | NA | TRBD2 | TRBJ2-5 | TRBV3-1/TRBV3-2
TGTGCCATCAGTGGACGACAAACCTACGAGCAGTACTTC | CAISGRQTYEQYF | NA | NA | TRBJ2-7 | TRBV10-3
TGTGCCAGCAGCCAAGTGTCAGGGGTCACTGAAGCTTTCTTT | CASSQVSGVTEAFF | NA | NA | TRBJ1-1 | TRBV4-2
TGTGCCAGCAGCCAGGAAGCCCTGGGTTTTATAGGGGACTATGGCTACACCTTC | CASSQEALGFIGDYGYTF | NA | NA | TRBJ1-2 | TRBV3-1/TRBV3-2
TGTGCCAGCAGCTTAGCGCGGGAGGATGAGCAGTTCTTC | CASSLAREDEQFF | NA | TRBD2 | TRBJ2-1 | TRBV11-1
TGCGCCAGCAGCCAAGTGGGACTAGCGGGGGGGAGCTCCTACAATGAGCAGTTCTTC | CASSQVGLAGGSSYNEQFF | NA | TRBD2 | TRBJ2-1 | TRBV4-1
TGTGCCAGCAGTACGGACAGTCACACTGAAGCTTTCTTT | CASSTDSHTEAFF | NA | NA | TRBJ1-1 | TRBV12-3/TRBV12-4
TGTGCCAGCAGCCCCCGACAGACTGGGGCCAACGTCCTGACTTTC | CASSPRQTGANVLTF | NA | NA | TRBJ2-6 | TRBV3-1/TRBV3-2
TGTGCCAGCAGTGAAGGGGGACAGCACCTCTTAGCGGGGGAATTAGATACGCAGTATTTT | CASSEGGQHLLAGELDTQYF | NA | TRBD2 | TRBJ2-3 | TRBV6-1
TGTGCCAGCAGCCAAGATCCCATACTAGCGGGGGGGCTGACAGATACGCAGTATTTT | CASSQDPILAGGLTDTQYF | once | TRBD2 | TRBJ2-3 | TRBV3-1/TRBV3-2
TGTGCCAGTAGGGGACAGACTAGGGACACCGGGGAGCTGTTTTTT | CASRGQTRDTGELFF | NA | NA | TRBJ2-2 | TRBV19
TGTGCCAGCAGCGCAGAGCGGGGGGCCAGCACAGATACGCAGTATTTT | CASSAERGASTDTQYF | NA | TRBD2 | TRBJ2-3 | TRBV9
TGTGCCAGCACGGGACAGGGGGGAGGGAACACTGAAGCTTTCTTT | CASTGQGGGNTEAFF | NA | TRBD1 | TRBJ1-1 | TRBV6-5
TGCAGCGTTGCCGTTTACTACAGGGAGAGCTCCTACAATGAGCAGTTCTTC | CSVAVYYRESSYNEQFF | NA | NA | TRBJ2-1 | TRBV29-1
TGTGCCAGCAGGCGGGTGGGTTCGAACACTGAAGCTTTCTTT | CASRRVGSNTEAFF | NA | NA | TRBJ1-1 | TRBV5-6
TGTGCCAGCTCACCATCTCAGGGTTCGTCTTTCTTT | CASSPSQGSSFF | once | NA | TRBJ1-1 | TRBV18
TGTGCCAGCAGCGAGGCAGGGAGGACTGAAGCTTTCTTT | CASSEAGRTEAFF | NA | NA | TRBJ1-1 | TRBV7-3
TGTGCCAGCAGCGGGCATGTTGGTGGAAACACCATATATTTT | CASSGHVGGNTIYF | NA | NA | TRBJ1-3 | TRBV9
TGTGCCAGCAGTTTGCACCGGGACAGCGGAGCTTTCTTT | CASSLHRDSGAFF | NA | TRBD1 | TRBJ1-1 | TRBV6-5
TGTGCCAGCAGCTTAGGGCAGGGGGCCGCACCTGGGGCCAACGTCCTGACTTTC | CASSLGQGAAPGANVLTF | NA | TRBD1 | TRBJ2-6 | TRBV11-2
TGCAGCGTTGAATTCTCAGGGCAAGGTGGCTACACCTTC | CSVEFSGQGGYTF | NA | NA | TRBJ1-2 | TRBV29-1
TGTGCCAGCAGCTCCTCCGGGGGGCAGAATGAAGCTTTCTTT | CASSSSGGQNEAFF | NA | NA | TRBJ1-1 | TRBV7-3
TGCGCCAGCAGCTTGAGGCAGGGCCCAGATACGCAGTATTTT | CASSLRQGPDTQYF | NA | NA | TRBJ2-3 | TRBV5-1
TGTGCCAGCAGTGAAGCCCCAGGGGGCAACTATGGCTACACCTTC | CASSEAPGGNYGYTF | once | TRBD1 | TRBJ1-2 | TRBV6-1
TGTGCCAGCAGTTACTCAAGCCCAGGGTTTGGAAACACCATATATTTT | CASSYSSPGFGNTIYF | NA | NA | TRBJ1-3 | TRBV6-5
TGTGCCAGCTCACCCTTACAGGGACCTGGCTACACCTTC | CASSPLQGPGYTF | NA | NA | TRBJ1-2 | TRBV18
TGTGCCAGCAGCTTCACAGGCGCGGCGGAGCTGTTTTTT | CASSFTGAAELFF | NA | NA | TRBJ2-2 | TRBV7-3
TGCGCCAGCAGCGTGACAGGGGCGCAGGGCTATGGCTACACCTTC | CASSVTGAQGYGYTF | once | TRBD1 | TRBJ1-2 | TRBV5-1
TGTGCCACCAGTGACTCCACCCGGGTGGCGCATGAGCAGTTCTTC | CATSDSTRVAHEQFF | NA | NA | TRBJ2-1 | TRBV24-1
TGTGCCAGCAGTTACCGGGGTGAGCAGTTCTTC | CASSYRGEQFF | NA | NA | TRBJ2-1 | TRBV6-2/TRBV6-3
TGTGCCAGCAGCTTATGGGGCGTAAACAATCAGCCCCAGCATTTT | CASSLWGVNNQPQHF | NA | NA | TRBJ1-5 | TRBV7-2
TGTGCCAGCAGCTACCCCGGGACAGCCTCACCCGGCTACACCTTC | CASSYPGTASPGYTF | NA | TRBD1 | TRBJ1-2 | TRBV11-2
TGTGCCTGGAGCAACGGGGTTTGGAGCACTGAAGCTTTCTTT | CAWSNGVWSTEAFF | NA | NA | TRBJ1-1 | TRBV30
TGTGCTAGTGGTTTGCCTCCTCGGTACACAGACAGGGAAGGGAACTATGGCTACACCTTC | CASGLPPRYTDREGNYGYTF | NA | TRBD1 | TRBJ1-2 | TRBV12-5
TGTGCCAGCAGCCAAGACAGCGGGGGCTACACCGGGGAGCTGTTTTTT | CASSQDSGGYTGELFF | NA | TRBD2 | TRBJ2-2 | TRBV3-1/TRBV3-2
TGTGCCAGCAGTTACGGTACCCTGAACACTGAAGCTTTCTTT | CASSYGTLNTEAFF | once | NA | TRBJ1-1 | TRBV2
TGTGCCAGCAGTTTAGCGGGGCGCGGTGAGCAGTTCTTC | CASSLAGRGEQFF | NA | NA | TRBJ2-1 | TRBV27
TGTGCCAGCAGTGGACCAGGGGAGAAGAATGAAAAACTGTTTTTT | CASSGPGEKNEKLFF | NA | NA | TRBJ1-4 | TRBV25-1
TGTGCCACCTCGGAGGGGTACGATGGCTACACCTTC | CATSEGYDGYTF | NA | NA | TRBJ1-2 | TRBV10-3
TGTGCCAGCAACCCGGGACAGGAATCGGGGACTGAAGCTTTCTTT | CASNPGQESGTEAFF | NA | NA | TRBJ1-1 | TRBV21-1
TGTGCCAGCAGCCAGGGGGTAGGGGCAGGGGTCTCCTACGAGCAGTACTTC | CASSQGVGAGVSYEQYF | NA | TRBD1 | TRBJ2-7 | TRBV5-4
TGTGCCAGCAGTTTACGGAGGAATGAAAAACTGTTTTTT | CASSLRRNEKLFF | NA | NA | TRBJ1-4 | TRBV12-3/TRBV12-4
TGTGCCAGCAGTCCCGGACAGGGGGCGTTTGGCTACACCTTC | CASSPGQGAFGYTF | NA | TRBD1 | TRBJ1-2 | TRBV5-8
TGTGCCATCAGTGAACCCAGCGGGGGGGCGTTTGAGCAGTTCTTC | CAISEPSGGAFEQFF | NA | TRBD2 | TRBJ2-1 | TRBV10-3
TGTGCCAGCAGCTCTCGGCCGGGGGAGTGGGAGACCCAGTACTTC | CASSSRPGEWETQYF | NA | NA | TRBJ2-5 | TRBV11-2
TGTGCCAGCAGCCAAGATACGGGAATAATCCTAGCCAAAAACATTCAGTACTTC | CASSQDTGIILAKNIQYF | NA | NA | TRBJ2-4 | TRBV3-1/TRBV3-2
TGTGCCAGTAGCCGTGCGACTAGGAACACTGAAGCTTTCTTT | CASSRATRNTEAFF | NA | NA | TRBJ1-1 | TRBV19
TGTGCCAGCAAGGGGGCAAACTATGGCTACACCTTC | CASKGANYGYTF | few | TRBD1 | TRBJ1-2 | TRBV9
TGTGCCAGCAGCCTCCCGGGACTTCCCCGCGAGCAGTACTTC | CASSLPGLPREQYF | NA | NA | TRBJ2-7 | TRBV7-2
TGTGCCAGCAGCTCCATGGGGGGGGATTATTCACCCCTCCACTTT | CASSSMGGDYSPLHF | few | NA | TRBJ1-6 | TRBV11-3
TGTGCCAGCAGCTCCCAGGGACAGGGCTATGGCTACACCTTC | CASSSQGQGYGYTF | few | TRBD1 | TRBJ1-2 | TRBV7-2